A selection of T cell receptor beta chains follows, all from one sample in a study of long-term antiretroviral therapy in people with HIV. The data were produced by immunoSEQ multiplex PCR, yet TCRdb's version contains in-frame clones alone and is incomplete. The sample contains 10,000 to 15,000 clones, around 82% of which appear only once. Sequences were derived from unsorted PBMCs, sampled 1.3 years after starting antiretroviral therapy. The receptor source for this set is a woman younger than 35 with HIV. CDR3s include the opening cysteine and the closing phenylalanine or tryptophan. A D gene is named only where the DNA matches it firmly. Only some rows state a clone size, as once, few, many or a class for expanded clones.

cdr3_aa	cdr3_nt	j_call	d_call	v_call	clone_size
CASSQDSEGEEETQYF	TGCGCCAGCAGCCAAGATTCGGAGGGGGAGGAAGAGACCCAGTACTTC	TRBJ2-5	-	TRBV4-3	few
CASSVVTGQNYGYTF	TGTGCCAGCAGCGTAGTAACGGGACAGAACTATGGCTACACCTTC	TRBJ1-2	TRBD1	TRBV9	-
CASSEFASSYEQYF	TGTGCCAGCAGTGAATTTGCCAGTTCCTACGAGCAGTACTTC	TRBJ2-7	-	TRBV25-1	-
CASSLGSPGSTEAFF	TGTGCCAGCAGTTTAGGTTCACCAGGGAGCACTGAAGCTTTCTTT	TRBJ1-1	-	TRBV27	few
CASIATGAFF	TGTGCCAGTATAGCGACAGGCGCTTTCTTT	TRBJ1-1	-	TRBV2	-
CASSAGGGYNNSPLHF	TGTGCCAGCAGCGCAGGGGGAGGCTATAATAATTCACCCCTCCACTTT	TRBJ1-6	TRBD1	TRBV5-6	-
CASSLTGGGNQPQHF	TGTGCCAGCAGTTTGACGGGGGGAGGAAATCAGCCCCAGCATTTT	TRBJ1-5	-	TRBV27	-
CASSQDIRDRGIGNTIYF	TGCGCCAGCAGCCAAGATATAAGGGACAGGGGTATTGGGAACACCATATATTTT	TRBJ1-3	TRBD1	TRBV4-1	-
CASFNKQNYNEQFF	TGTGCCAGCTTTAATAAACAGAATTACAATGAGCAGTTCTTC	TRBJ2-1	-	TRBV27	-
CASSQDEGGGTEAFF	TGCGCCAGCAGCCAAGATGAGGGGGGCGGCACTGAAGCTTTCTTT	TRBJ1-1	-	TRBV4-3	-
CASGSGGLREAFF	TGTGCCAGTGGAAGCGGGGGCCTCAGAGAAGCTTTCTTT	TRBJ1-1	-	TRBV11-2	few
CASSPLSPGGRTGANVLTF	TGTGCCAGCAGCCCATTAAGCCCAGGGGGCCGAACTGGGGCCAACGTCCTGACTTTC	TRBJ2-6	TRBD1	TRBV7-6	-
CASSQGESNGYTF	TGTGCCAGCTCCCAAGGGGAGTCGAATGGCTACACCTTC	TRBJ1-2	-	TRBV18	-
CASSPGTGGYGYTF	TGTGCCAGCAGCCCCGGGACGGGTGGCTATGGCTACACCTTC	TRBJ1-2	-	TRBV11-2	-
CASSSAPGTVEGYTF	TGTGCCAGCAGCTCAGCCCCGGGGACAGTCGAAGGCTACACCTTC	TRBJ1-2	TRBD1	TRBV7-9	medium-sized
CASSLVRGVVRIEGYTF	TGTGCCAGCAGCTTGGTCCGCGGCGTTGTCCGCATAGAGGGCTACACCTTC	TRBJ1-2	-	TRBV5-5	once
CASSVGGPGYTF	TGTGCCAGCAGCGTAGGCGGGCCTGGCTACACCTTC	TRBJ1-2	-	TRBV9	-
CASSLGFLGTNTGELFF	TGTGCCAGCAGCTTAGGTTTTTTGGGAACGAACACCGGGGAGCTGTTTTTT	TRBJ2-2	-	TRBV11-2	few
CASSYPGFAGGTEAFF	TGTGCCAGCAGTTACCCTGGTTTCGCAGGAGGGACTGAAGCTTTCTTT	TRBJ1-1	-	TRBV6-5	-
CASSLAGDEQYF	TGCGCCAGCAGCTTGGCAGGGGACGAGCAGTACTTC	TRBJ2-7	-	TRBV5-1	-
CASSATGGTEAFF	TGTGCCAGCAGCGCGACAGGAGGGACTGAAGCTTTCTTT	TRBJ1-1	-	TRBV7-9	-
CASSLVSYNEQFF	TGTGCCAGCAGTTTAGTGTCCTACAATGAGCAGTTCTTC	TRBJ2-1	-	TRBV28	-
CASRRQTIYEQYF	TGCGCCAGCAGGAGACAGACAATCTACGAGCAGTACTTC	TRBJ2-7	-	TRBV10-2	-
CASSSPWGSGTDTQYF	TGTGCCAGCAGTTCCCCCTGGGGTAGCGGCACAGATACGCAGTATTTT	TRBJ2-3	-	TRBV6-6	-
CASSPRGTGELFF	TGTGCCAGCAGCCCTCGGGGCACCGGGGAGCTGTTTTTT	TRBJ2-2	-	TRBV28	-
CASSYGLRSGYTF	TGTGCCAGCAGTTACGGATTGCGGAGTGGCTACACCTTC	TRBJ1-2	-	TRBV6-5	-
CAWSRSRSYEQYF	TGTGCCTGGAGTCGTTCCCGATCCTACGAGCAGTACTTC	TRBJ2-7	-	TRBV30	-
CASTPGASGYNEQFF	TGTGCCAGCACCCCCGGGGCTAGCGGTTACAATGAGCAGTTCTTC	TRBJ2-1	TRBD2	TRBV27	-
CASSQRGGSTFSGELFF	TGTGCCAGCAGCCAGAGGGGCGGGTCGACGTTCTCCGGGGAGCTGTTTTTT	TRBJ2-2	-	TRBV11-2	-
CASSLTNRANYGYTF	TGTGCCAGCAGCTTAACGAACCGGGCCAACTATGGCTACACCTTC	TRBJ1-2	-	TRBV7-3	-
CASSSPTDPRTQPQHF	TGTGCCAGCAGTTCCCCGACCGATCCCCGGACCCAACCCCAGCATTTT	TRBJ1-5	-	TRBV28	once
CASNDRYGLPSSYNSPLHF	TGTGCCAGCAACGACAGATACGGCCTTCCAAGCTCCTATAATTCACCCCTCCACTTT	TRBJ1-6	-	TRBV7-8	-
CASSWTSGGVEQYF	TGTGCCAGCAGTTGGACTAGCGGGGGCGTCGAGCAGTACTTC	TRBJ2-7	TRBD2	TRBV27	-
CASSRLGTEAFF	TGCGCCAGCAGCCGCTTGGGGACTGAAGCTTTCTTT	TRBJ1-1	-	TRBV4-3	medium-sized
CASREGSGTPQHF	TGTGCCAGCAGGGAAGGGTCAGGGACTCCCCAGCATTTT	TRBJ1-5	-	TRBV2	few
CASSQDIPNYNEQFF	TGTGCCAGCAGCCAAGATATCCCCAACTACAATGAGCAGTTCTTC	TRBJ2-1	-	TRBV4-2	-
CASSLRQGGGNTEAFF	TGTGCCAGCAGTTTAAGACAGGGAGGGGGGAACACTGAAGCTTTCTTT	TRBJ1-1	TRBD1	TRBV27	-
CASSQDLDDSSPLHF	TGCGCCAGCAGCCAAGACCTCGATGACAGTTCACCCCTCCACTTT	TRBJ1-6	-	TRBV4-3	-
CSATRGNTQYF	TGCAGTGCCACCAGGGGCAATACGCAGTATTTT	TRBJ2-3	-	TRBV20-1	-
CASGGGDQPQHF	TGTGCCAGCGGGGGGGGAGATCAGCCCCAGCATTTT	TRBJ1-5	-	TRBV6-1	few
CASREPGQGLYEQYF	TGTGCCAGCAGGGAACCGGGACAGGGTCTCTACGAGCAGTACTTC	TRBJ2-7	TRBD1	TRBV6-6	-
CASSLGGAGNTIYF	TGTGCCAGCAGTTTAGGCGGGGCTGGAAACACCATATATTTT	TRBJ1-3	-	TRBV27	-
CASSGTGGQPQHF	TGTGCCAGCAGCGGGACAGGGGGTCAGCCCCAGCATTTT	TRBJ1-5	TRBD1	TRBV28	-
CASSLNVTSGSNEQFF	TGTGCCAGCAGCCTAAATGTGACTAGCGGGAGCAATGAGCAGTTCTTC	TRBJ2-1	-	TRBV21-1	-
CASSLGGRETQYF	TGTGCCAGCAGCTTGGGGGGGAGGGAGACCCAGTACTTC	TRBJ2-5	-	TRBV5-4	-
CARSGSGANVLTF	TGTGCCAGAAGTGGGTCTGGGGCCAACGTCCTGACTTTC	TRBJ2-6	-	TRBV30	-
CASSLSIQETQYF	TGTGCTAGCAGCCTTAGTATTCAAGAGACCCAGTACTTC	TRBJ2-5	-	TRBV7-7	large
CASSGQGYNSPLHF	TGTGCCAGCAGCGGACAGGGCTATAATTCACCCCTCCACTTT	TRBJ1-6	TRBD1	TRBV9	-
CASSSGANFFYNEQFF	TGTGCCAGCAGTAGCGGGGCGAACTTTTTTTACAATGAGCAGTTCTTC	TRBJ2-1	TRBD2	TRBV11-2	-